What follows are 8 T cell receptor beta chains derived from one specimen sequenced in a study of tumor-infiltrating lymphocytes in primary liver carcinoma. Using a constant-region primer together with ProtoScript II reverse transcriptase, TCR beta cDNA was made from approximately 500 ng of total RNA. Libraries covering TCR beta were generated through three nested multiplex PCR rounds (using a slightly modified ARM-PCR). A C-beta reverse primer and TRBV1-TRBV30 forward primers served in each of the first two PCR rounds, at ten to eleven cycles apiece. TCRdb reprocessed the multiplex PCR reads via MiXCR and lists one record per CDR3 protein. The sample has under 85,000 distinct CDR3 sequences; 60% to 75% are singletons. It was from 20-30 mg of unsorted bulk tissue that RNA and DNA were co-extracted. The specimen was liver tumor tissue from sampling region 1. As to subset: tumor region T1, superior pole. The receptors here all came from a man aged 40-49 years with primary liver carcinoma and hepatitis B virus infection.

Details on this clonotype: Germline is not matched at one junction end, which may reflect a read error. The genes are TRBV4-1 and TRBJ2-2; 8 bases agree with TRBD2. CDR1 is MGHRA, CDR2 YSYEKL, per germline. CDR3 size: 16 residues. The CDR3 loop reads CASSQTPGLESGEPFF. Written as DNA, the CDR3 is TGCGCCAGCAGCCAGACTCCGGGACTAGAGTCCGGGGAGCCGTTTTTT.

Points on this clonotype: One end of the junction varies from germline; a read error may be responsible. This CDR3 reads CASSWRLAGYTEELFF. The CDR3 bases are TGTGCCAGCAGTTGGCGGCTAGCGGGCTACACCGAGGAGCTGTTTTTT. The rearrangement uses TRBV12-3 or TRBV12-4 and TRBJ2-2; 8 bases agree with TRBD2. The CDR3 has 16 amino acids.

This chain uses TRBV20-1 with TRBJ1-3; D gene uncertain. V was clipped by 6 bases and J by 6 bases, with 21 bases between them. Germline lookup yields CDR1 DFQATT and CDR2 SNEGSKA (reference sequence). CDR3 length: 15 amino acids. The CDR3 DNA sequence: TGCAGTGCCCCCTTTGCAGAAGGCGGGGAAAACACCATATATTTT. Encoded protein: CSAPFAEGGENTIYF.

The V gene is TRBV7-9, the J gene TRBJ2-6; no firm D call. Germline CDR1 SEHNR, CDR2 FQNEAQ (reference sequence). There are 16 residues in the CDR3. V was pared by 10 bases and J by 1 base, with 17 bases between. The CDR3 DNA reads as TGTGCCACCCCAAAGGTCTGGAGATCTGGGGCCAACGTCCTGACTTTC. Its protein product is CATPKVWRSGANVLTF.

The genes are TRBV11-2 and TRBJ1-2; possible D gene TRBD1, 5 bases. The V and J ends lost 6 bases and 4 bases respectively, with 15 bases between them. Germline values: CDR1 SGHAT, CDR2 FQNNGV. This CDR3 is 14 amino acids long. CDR3 amino acids: CASRGRDATYGYTF. CDR3 coding DNA: TGTGCCAGCAGAGGGAGGGACGCAACCTATGGCTACACCTTC.

A word on this clonotype: It is unclear where the CDR3 begins or ends on the DNA, so no DNA is shown, and the CDR3 is as TCRdb lists it. The V call is TRBV5-6, the J call TRBJ1-5; the table assigns TRBD1, which was not confirmed against the DNA. CDR1 SGHDT and CDR2 YYEEEE come from the germline V gene. The CDR3 has 15 residues if both end residues are counted. CDR3 residues: CASSFGQGSGQPRHF.

This clonotype has a single count. The V and J genes are TRBV12-3 or TRBV12-4 and TRBJ2-7, with D uncertain. V was clipped by 5 bases and J by 0 bases, with 11 bases between them. This CDR3 contains 14 residues. CDR3 coding DNA: TGTGCCAGCAGTACCGATAGATTCTCCTACGAGCAGTACTTC. Its translation is CASSTDRFSYEQYF.

This clonotype occurred a few times. The gene calls are TRBV2 and TRBJ1-2, with 8 bases matching TRBD1. Germline-derived CDR1 and CDR2 are SNHLY and FYNNEI. Losses at the gene ends were 10 bases for V and 4 bases for J; bases not matched to a gene: 11. The CDR3 runs to 14 residues. The CDR3 DNA reads as TGTGCCACAGGGGGCAGCCTGGCTGGCTATGGCTACACCTTC. As protein: CATGGSLAGYGYTF.